This entry lists 20 T cell receptor beta chains sequenced from one sample in a study of blood T cell repertoires in COVID-19. Only in-frame clones appear in the TCRdb table, and some are missing; sequencing was by immunoSEQ multiplex PCR. The sample yields around 170,000 clones, roughly four fifths seen once. Sequencing used peripheral blood. These receptors all come from a man aged 25-45 years with active or convalescent COVID-19.

The chain carries TRBV24-1 and TRBJ2-1; 16 nucleotides match TRBD2. The length of the CDR3 is 20 residues. The V gene end was trimmed by 9 bases and the J gene end by 0 bases; junction bases not matched to a gene: 13. The germline gives CDR1 KGHDR, CDR2 SFDVKD. The CDR3, as DNA: TGTGCCACCTCGGGCAGGGGACTAGCGGGAGGGACGAGCTCCTACAATGAGCAGTTCTTC. Translating gives CATSGRGLAGGTSSYNEQFF.

The V gene is TRBV28, the J gene TRBJ1-5; D gene unclear. Trimming removed 5 bases at V and 1 base at J, with 15 bases between. Germline CDR1 is MDHEN and CDR2 is SYDVKM. The CDR3 runs to 16 residues. The CDR3 DNA sequence: TGTGCCAGCAGTCTCCCCGCGCCCGGGAGCAATCAGCCCCAGCATTTT. Encoded protein: CASSLPAPGSNQPQHF.

The CDR3 sequence: CASSLLAGGRTGELFF. The DNA for the CDR3 is TGTGCCAGCAGCTTGTTAGCGGGGGGGCGGACCGGGGAGCTGTTTTTT. This chain uses TRBV7-2 with TRBJ2-2; 11 bases match TRBD2. From germline, CDR1 is SGHTA and CDR2 FQGNSA. V gave up 3 bases and J gave up 5 bases; unmatched junction bases: 5. The length of the CDR3 is 16 residues.

The chain is built from TRBV30 and TRBJ2-1; TRBD1 is a possible D gene (6 bases). CDR3 length: 15 amino acids. In germline, CDR1 is GTSNPN, CDR2 SVGIG (reference sequence). The ends were cut back, 0 bases at V and 4 bases at J, with 13 bases in the middle. DNA for the CDR3: TGTGCCTGGAGTGTACTGACAGGCTTTTACAATGAGCAGTTCTTC. It yields the protein CAWSVLTGFYNEQFF.

The chain has TRBV10-3 and TRBJ1-1; tentative D call: TRBD1 (6 bases). Trimming left V 4 bases short and J 3 bases short, with 21 bases between. CDR1 and CDR2 from the germline V gene are ENHRY and SYGVKD. The CDR3 totals 17 residues. In DNA, the CDR3 is TGTGCCATCAGTGGAGGGGGGGGCCCGAAAGGGGACACTGAAGCTTTCTTT. This sequence encodes CAISGGGGPKGDTEAFF.

This chain links TRBV27 with TRBJ1-4; D is undetermined. The CDR3 is made up of 14 amino acids. V dropped 2 bases and J dropped 4 bases, with 8 bases sitting between them. The germline CDR1 and CDR2 sequences are MNHEY and SMNVEV (reference sequence). CDR3 protein: CASSLNGFNEKLFF. CDR3 bases: TGTGCCAGCAGTTTAAACGGGTTTAATGAAAAACTGTTTTTT.

The chain combines TRBV28 with TRBJ1-6; D is unclear. The CDR3 spans 16 residues. Germline values: CDR1 MDHEN, CDR2 SYDVKM. Trimming removed 7 bases at V and 0 bases at J, with 13 bases between. CDR3 sequence reads: CASTAIQSSYNSPLHF. As DNA, the CDR3 is TGTGCCAGCACGGCGATACAGAGCTCCTATAATTCACCCCTCCACTTT. Supplemented by reference TRBV28 and TRBJ1-6, the full variable domain reads DVKVTQSSRYLVKRTGEKVFLECVQDMDHENMFWYRQDPGLGLRLIYFSYDVKMKEKGDIPEGYSVSREKKERFSLILESASTNQTSMYLCASTAIQSSYNSPLHFGNGTRLTVT.

The chain links TRBV15 to TRBJ2-4; D is possibly TRBD2 (6 bases). Germline V gene sequence: CDR1 LNHNV, CDR2 YYDKDF (reference sequence). The CDR3 is 18 amino acids. V was trimmed by 0 bases and J by 0 bases, leaving 15 bases between them. CDR3 sequence: CATSRDRLPGLAKNIQYF. CDR3 nucleotides: TGTGCCACCAGCAGAGATCGTCTCCCGGGACTAGCCAAAAACATTCAGTACTTC.

The chain combines TRBV5-6 with TRBJ1-6, with TRBD1 as a possible D gene (6 bases). The V end was cut by 4 bases, the J end by 7 bases, with 12 bases between. The germline V gene has CDR1 SGHDT and CDR2 YYEEEE. The CDR3 has 14 residues. Here the CDR3 DNA reads TGTGCCAGCAGCCCGCCCACAGGGAATTCACCCCTCCACTTT. It translates to CASSPPTGNSPLHF.

This sequence joins TRBV9 and TRBJ1-1; D ambiguous. Trimming left V 2 bases short and J 3 bases short, with 14 bases between. This CDR3 has 15 residues. CDR1 is SGDLS and CDR2 is YYNGEE in the germline V gene. CDR3: CASSVRPGGDTEAFF. In nucleotides, the CDR3 is TGTGCCAGCAGCGTTCGGCCGGGTGGAGACACTGAAGCTTTCTTT. The whole variable domain, remainder taken from reference TRBV9 and TRBJ1-1, is DSGVTQTPKHLITATGQRVTLRCSPRSGDLSVYWYQQSLDQGLQFLIQYYNGEERAKGNILERFSAQQFPDLHSELNLSSLELGDSALYFCASSVRPGGDTEAFFGQGTRLTVV.

CDR3 sequence: CASSYSLNTGDHQPQHF. For the CDR3, the DNA is TGTGCCAGCAGTTACTCTCTCAACACAGGGGACCATCAGCCCCAGCATTTT. The rearrangement joins TRBV6-2 or TRBV6-3 to TRBJ1-5; TRBD1 matches at 7 bases. CDR1 and CDR2 from the germline V gene are MNHEY and SVGEGT. The CDR3 covers 17 residues. Germline trimming cut 0 bases from V and 5 bases from J; bases unmatched to any gene: 10.

This chain's CDR3 is CASSVAIGTDTQYF. In DNA, the CDR3 is TGTGCCAGCAGCGTAGCGATAGGCACAGATACGCAGTATTTT. The chain employs TRBV9 and TRBJ2-3; D remains ambiguous. The V gene lost 0 bases and the J gene lost 1 base, with 6 bases spanning the gap. This CDR3 spans 14 amino acids. Looked up from germline, CDR1 is SGDLS and CDR2 is YYNGEE. Variable domain in full (rest from reference TRBV9 and TRBJ2-3): DSGVTQTPKHLITATGQRVTLRCSPRSGDLSVYWYQQSLDQGLQFLIQYYNGEERAKGNILERFSAQQFPDLHSELNLSSLELGDSALYFCASSVAIGTDTQYFGPGTRLTVL.

CDR3 DNA sequence: TGCAGCGTAGCGACGACGGGTGCTAGCACAGATACGCAGTATTTT. This translates into CSVATTGASTDTQYF. This chain uses TRBV29-1 with TRBJ2-3, with D unclear. V lost 6 bases, J lost 0 bases, and 16 bases lay in between. The CDR3 sequence is 15 residues long. Germline assignment: CDR1 SQVTM and CDR2 ANQGSEA.

The rearrangement links TRBV6-1 to TRBJ2-7, with TRBD1 matching 8 bases. V shed 2 bases, J shed 3 bases, and the junction held 9 bases outside the gene matches. Germline CDR1 reads MNHNS; CDR2 reads SASEGT. This CDR3 is 16 amino acids long. The DNA of the CDR3 is TGTGCCAGCAGTGAACGATGGCAGGGGGCGTTCTACGAGCAGTACGTC. This sequence encodes CASSERWQGAFYEQYV.

The chain joins TRBV13 to TRBJ2-1; D is perhaps TRBD2 (5 bases). Germline assignment: CDR1 PRHDT and CDR2 FYEKMQ (reference sequence). The CDR3 extends over 16 amino acids. Trimming removed 1 base from V and 4 bases from J, with 14 bases in between. This CDR3 is CASSLVTLALYNEQFF. CDR3 DNA sequence: TGTGCCAGCAGCTTAGTGACGCTAGCTCTGTACAATGAGCAGTTCTTC.

The chain is built from TRBV18 and TRBJ1-1, with D unresolved. Germline CDR1 KGHSH, CDR2 LQKENI. Trimming shortened V by 3 bases and J by 2 bases, and 7 bases separated the two germline ends. The CDR3 totals 13 residues. The CDR3 sequence: CASSPGVNTEAFF. In nucleotides, the CDR3 is TGTGCCAGCTCACCGGGAGTAAACACTGAAGCTTTCTTT. Full variable domain (outside the CDR3, taken from reference TRBV18 and TRBJ1-1): NAGVMQNPRHLVRRRGQEARLRCSPMKGHSHVYWYRQLPEEGLKFMVYLQKENIIDESGMPKERFSAEFPKEGPSILRIQQVVRGDSAAYFCASSPGVNTEAFFGQGTRLTVV.

J is TRBJ1-1 and V is TRBV12-5, with D tentatively TRBD1 (6 bases). The germline gives CDR1 LGHNT, CDR2 FRNRAP. With 8 bases removed from V and 0 bases from J, the gap between germline ends came to 16 bases. The CDR3 sequence is 15 residues long. The CDR3 bases are TGTGCTAGTCGTCCCCCAACAGGGTTGAACACTGAAGCTTTCTTT. It yields the protein CASRPPTGLNTEAFF.

The rearrangement joins TRBV11-3 to TRBJ2-2; D is ambiguous. Trimming stripped 5 bases from V and 4 bases from J, with 5 bases between. The CDR3 sequence is 12 residues long. CDR1 is SGHNT and CDR2 is YENEEA in the germline V gene. As DNA, the CDR3 is TGTGCCAGCAGCCCTCCCACCGGGGAGCTGTTTTTT. As protein: CASSPPTGELFF.

The J gene is TRBJ2-1, the V gene TRBV7-2, with 10 bases fitting TRBD2. Looked up from germline, CDR1 is SGHTA and CDR2 is FQGNSA. V lost 5 bases to trimming and J lost 6 bases; unmatched junction nucleotides: 10. This CDR3 region has 16 residues. The CDR3 sequence: CASSPRRLAGANEQFF. CDR3 nucleotide sequence: TGTGCCAGCAGCCCTAGACGGCTAGCGGGAGCCAATGAGCAGTTCTTC.

This chain joins TRBV19 and TRBJ2-2, with D perhaps matching TRBD1 (6 bases). V lost 3 bases, J lost 1 base, and 12 bases lay in between. The CDR3 consists of 16 residues. Germline assignment: CDR1 LNHDA and CDR2 SQIVND (reference sequence). CDR3 protein: CASSIYGGRNTGELFF. The CDR3 DNA reads TGTGCCAGTAGTATTTATGGGGGCCGGAACACCGGGGAGCTGTTTTTT.